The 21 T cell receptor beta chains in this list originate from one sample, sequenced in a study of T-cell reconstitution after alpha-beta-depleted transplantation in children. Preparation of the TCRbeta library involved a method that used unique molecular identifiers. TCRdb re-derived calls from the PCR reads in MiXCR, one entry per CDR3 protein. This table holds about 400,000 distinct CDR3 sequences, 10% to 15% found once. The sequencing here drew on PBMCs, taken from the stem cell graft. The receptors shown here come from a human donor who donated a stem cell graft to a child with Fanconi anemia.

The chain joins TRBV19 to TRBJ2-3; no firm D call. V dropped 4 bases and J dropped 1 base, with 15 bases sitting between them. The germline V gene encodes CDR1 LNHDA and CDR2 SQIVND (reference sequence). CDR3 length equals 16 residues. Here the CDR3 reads CASSTHSSLGTDTQYF. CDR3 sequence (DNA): TGTGCCAGTAGTACCCACTCCTCCTTGGGCACAGATACGCAGTATTTT.

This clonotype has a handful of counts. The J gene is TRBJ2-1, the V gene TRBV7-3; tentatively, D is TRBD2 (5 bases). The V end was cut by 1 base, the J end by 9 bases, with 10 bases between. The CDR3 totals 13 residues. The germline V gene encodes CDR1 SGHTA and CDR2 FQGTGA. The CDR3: CASSLILEGEQFF. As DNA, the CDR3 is TGTGCCAGCAGCTTAATCCTAGAGGGTGAGCAGTTCTTC.

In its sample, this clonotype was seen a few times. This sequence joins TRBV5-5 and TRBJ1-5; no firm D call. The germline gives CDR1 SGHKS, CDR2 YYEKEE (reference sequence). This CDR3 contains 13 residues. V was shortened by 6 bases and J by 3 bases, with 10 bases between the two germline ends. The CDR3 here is CASTPADNQPQHF. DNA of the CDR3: TGTGCCAGCACCCCAGCAGACAATCAGCCCCAGCATTTT. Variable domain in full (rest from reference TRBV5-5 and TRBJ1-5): DAGVTQSPTHLIKTRGQQVTLRCSPISGHKSVSWYQQVLGQGPQFIFQYYEKEERGRGNFPDRFSARQFPNYSSELNVNALLLGDSALYLCASTPADNQPQHFGDGTRLSIL.

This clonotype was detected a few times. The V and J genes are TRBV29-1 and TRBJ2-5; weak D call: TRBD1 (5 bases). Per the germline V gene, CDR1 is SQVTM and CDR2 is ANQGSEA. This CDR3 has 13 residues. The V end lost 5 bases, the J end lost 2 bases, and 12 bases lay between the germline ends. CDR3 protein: CSVTGVPQETQYF. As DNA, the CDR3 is TGCAGCGTTACAGGAGTTCCTCAAGAGACCCAGTACTTC.

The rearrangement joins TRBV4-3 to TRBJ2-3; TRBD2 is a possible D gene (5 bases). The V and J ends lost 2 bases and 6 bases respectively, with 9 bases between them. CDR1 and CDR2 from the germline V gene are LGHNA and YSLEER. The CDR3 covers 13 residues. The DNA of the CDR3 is TGCGCCAGCAGCCAACTAGCTTCCGATACGCAGTATTTT. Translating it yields CASSQLASDTQYF.

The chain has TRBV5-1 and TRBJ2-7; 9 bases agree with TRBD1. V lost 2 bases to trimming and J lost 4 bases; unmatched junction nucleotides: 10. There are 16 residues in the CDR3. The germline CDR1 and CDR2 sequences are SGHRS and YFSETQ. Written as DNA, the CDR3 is TGCGCCAGCAGCTTCGCCGGGGGACAGGGTATTTACGAGCAGTACTTC. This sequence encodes CASSFAGGQGIYEQYF.

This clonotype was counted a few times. CDR3 coding DNA: TGTGCCAGCAGACAGGGCTCCTATAATTCACCCCTCCACTTT. Encoded protein: CASRQGSYNSPLHF. V gene TRBV12-3 or TRBV12-4 combines with J gene TRBJ1-6; a weak D match, TRBD1 (6 bases). V was cut by 6 bases and J by 0 bases, with 6 bases left in between. The CDR3 sequence is 14 residues long.

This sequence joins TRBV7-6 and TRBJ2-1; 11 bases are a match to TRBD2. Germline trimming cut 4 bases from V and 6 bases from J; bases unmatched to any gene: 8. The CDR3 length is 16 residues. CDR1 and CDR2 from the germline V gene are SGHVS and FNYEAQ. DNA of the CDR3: TGTGCCAGCAGCTCGCCGACTAGCGGGGCCACCAATGAGCAGTTCTTC. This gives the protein CASSSPTSGATNEQFF.

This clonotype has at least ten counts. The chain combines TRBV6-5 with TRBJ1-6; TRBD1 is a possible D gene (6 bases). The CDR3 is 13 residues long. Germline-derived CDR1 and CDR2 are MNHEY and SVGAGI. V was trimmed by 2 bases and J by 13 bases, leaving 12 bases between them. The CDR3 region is CASSYGGQGPLHF. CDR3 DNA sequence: TGTGCCAGCAGTTACGGGGGTCAGGGGCCCCTCCACTTT.

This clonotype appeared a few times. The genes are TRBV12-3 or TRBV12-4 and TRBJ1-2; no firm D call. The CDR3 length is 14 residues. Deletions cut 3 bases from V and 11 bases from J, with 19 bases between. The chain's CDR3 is CASSLGAGLSKYTF. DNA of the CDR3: TGTGCCAGCAGTTTGGGCGCCGGGTTGTCTAAGTACACCTTC.

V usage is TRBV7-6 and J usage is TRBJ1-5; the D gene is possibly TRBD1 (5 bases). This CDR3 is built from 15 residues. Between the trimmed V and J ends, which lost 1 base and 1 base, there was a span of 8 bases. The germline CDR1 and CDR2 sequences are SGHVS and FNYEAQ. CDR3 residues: CASSLGGSSNQPQHF. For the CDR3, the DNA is TGTGCCAGCAGCTTAGGGGGCTCAAGCAATCAGCCCCAGCATTTT. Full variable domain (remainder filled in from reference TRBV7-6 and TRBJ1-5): GAGVSQSPRYKVTKRGQDVALRCDPISGHVSLYWYRQALGQGPEFLTYFNYEAQQDKSGLPNDRFSAERPEGSISTLTIQRTEQRDSAMYRCASSLGGSSNQPQHFGDGTRLSIL.

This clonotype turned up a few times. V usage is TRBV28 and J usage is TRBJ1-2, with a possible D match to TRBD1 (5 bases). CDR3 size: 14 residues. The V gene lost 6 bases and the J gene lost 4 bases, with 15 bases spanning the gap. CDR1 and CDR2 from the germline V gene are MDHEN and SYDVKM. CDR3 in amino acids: CASSPTDPTYGYTF. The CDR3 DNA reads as TGTGCCAGCAGCCCGACAGACCCCACCTATGGCTACACCTTC.

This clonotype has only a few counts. This CDR3 reads CASSTLAGVYNEQFF. The CDR3 coding sequence is TGTGCCAGCAGTACCCTGGCGGGGGTCTACAATGAGCAGTTCTTC. J is TRBJ2-1 and V is TRBV5-6; 7 bases match TRBD2. From germline, CDR1 is SGHDT and CDR2 YYEEEE. The CDR3 spans 15 residues. The junction had 8 bases not matched to a gene; V was cut back by 5 bases and J by 3 bases. Full variable domain (outside the CDR3, taken from reference TRBV5-6 and TRBJ2-1): DAGVTQSPTHLIKTRGQQVTLRCSPKSGHDTVSWYQQALGQGPQFIFQYYEEEERQRGNFPDRFSGHQFPNYSSELNVNALLLGDSALYLCASSTLAGVYNEQFFGPGTRLTVL.

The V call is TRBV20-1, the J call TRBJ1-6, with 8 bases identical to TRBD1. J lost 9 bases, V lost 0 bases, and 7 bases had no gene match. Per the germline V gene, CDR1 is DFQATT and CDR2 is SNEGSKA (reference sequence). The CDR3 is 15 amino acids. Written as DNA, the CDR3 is TGCAGTGCTAGAGATGGACAGGGAGACAGTTCACCCCTCCACTTT. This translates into CSARDGQGDSSPLHF.

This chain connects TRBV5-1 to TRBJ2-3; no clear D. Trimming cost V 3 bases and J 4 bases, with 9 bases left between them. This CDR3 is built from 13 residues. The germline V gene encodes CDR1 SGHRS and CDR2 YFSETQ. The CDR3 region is CASSSTVADTQYF. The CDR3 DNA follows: TGCGCCAGCAGCTCCACAGTTGCAGATACGCAGTATTTT.

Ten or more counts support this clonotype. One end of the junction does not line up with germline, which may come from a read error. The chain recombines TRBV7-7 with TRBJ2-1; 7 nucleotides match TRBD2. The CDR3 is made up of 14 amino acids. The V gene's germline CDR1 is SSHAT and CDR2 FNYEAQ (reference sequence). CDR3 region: CASSSLGGYNEQFF. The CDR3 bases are TGTGCTAGCAGCTCCCTCGGGGGGTACAATGAGCAGTTCTTC.

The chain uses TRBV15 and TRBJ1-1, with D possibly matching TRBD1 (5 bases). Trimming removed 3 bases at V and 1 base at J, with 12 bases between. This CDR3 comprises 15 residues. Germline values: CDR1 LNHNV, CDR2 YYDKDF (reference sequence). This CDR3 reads CATSSDDTGNTEAFF. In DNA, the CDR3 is TGTGCCACCAGCAGTGATGATACAGGGAACACTGAAGCTTTCTTT.

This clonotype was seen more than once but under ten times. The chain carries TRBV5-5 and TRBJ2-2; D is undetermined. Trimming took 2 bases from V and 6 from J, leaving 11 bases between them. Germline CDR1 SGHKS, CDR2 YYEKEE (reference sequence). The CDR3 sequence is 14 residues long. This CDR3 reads CASSFPGRAGELFF. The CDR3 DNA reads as TGTGCCAGCAGCTTCCCTGGACGCGCCGGGGAGCTGTTTTTT.

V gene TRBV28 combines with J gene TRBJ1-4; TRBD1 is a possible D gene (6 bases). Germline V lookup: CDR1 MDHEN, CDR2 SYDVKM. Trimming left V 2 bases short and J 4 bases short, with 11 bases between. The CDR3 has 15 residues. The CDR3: CASSLGQGNNEKLFF. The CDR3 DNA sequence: TGTGCCAGCAGTTTAGGGCAGGGGAATAATGAAAAACTGTTTTTT.

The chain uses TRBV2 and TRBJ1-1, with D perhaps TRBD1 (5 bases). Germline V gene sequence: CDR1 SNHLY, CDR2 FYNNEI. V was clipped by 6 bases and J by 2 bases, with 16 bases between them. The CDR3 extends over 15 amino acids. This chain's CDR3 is CASRPRDGANTEAFF. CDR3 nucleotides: TGTGCCAGCAGACCACGGGACGGGGCTAACACTGAAGCTTTCTTT.

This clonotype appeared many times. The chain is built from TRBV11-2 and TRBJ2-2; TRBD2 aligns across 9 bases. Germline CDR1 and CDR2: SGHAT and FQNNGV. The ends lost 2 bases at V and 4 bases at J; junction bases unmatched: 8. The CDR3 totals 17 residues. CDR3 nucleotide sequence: TGTGCCAGCAGCTTAAGTTGGCTAGCGGGGCGCACCGGGGAGCTGTTTTTT. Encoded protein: CASSLSWLAGRTGELFF.